This T cell receptor beta chain was sequenced during a study of blood T cell repertoires in COVID-19. The wider study: Acute and convalescent COVID-19 samples came from the United States, Italy and Spain.

The CDR3 runs to 14 residues. The V and J ends lost 4 bases and 11 bases, in that order; junction bases with no gene match: 10. From germline, CDR1 is MNHEY and CDR2 SVGAGI. The authors' processing: For nucleated cells, counts were estimated from reference gene primer amplification. TCRdb's copy holds only in-frame clones and misses some; the assay was immunoSEQ multiplex PCR. V, J and clone size derive from that table, while D and trimming were established from the DNA sequence. The table includes about 230,000 clones, 80% to 90% detected once. What was sequenced was peripheral blood. The chain couples TRBV6-5 to TRBJ2-3; 9 bases agree with TRBD2. This clonotype was obtained from a man aged 40-55 years who had recovered from COVID-19. CDR3 coding DNA: TGTGCCAGCAGTTCGTCTAGGCGAGCGGGGGGGCAGTATTTT. Amino acid sequence: CASSSSRRAGGQYF.